The sample holds one count of the clone carrying this T cell receptor beta chain. TCRdb's copy holds only in-frame clones and misses some; the assay was immunoSEQ multiplex PCR. The data contain about 26,000 clones, just under 85% of them singletons. With 2 bases clipped from V and 6 bases from J, the junction kept 9 bases outside the gene matches. The CDR3 is 15 residues long. The V gene's germline CDR1 is SGHVS and CDR2 FNYEAQ. This entry comes from a study of OX40 agonist ivuxolimab in advanced cancers. The source material was CD4+ or CD8+ T cells sorted from blood, sampled in a trial of the OX40 agonist ivuxolimab. The V call is TRBV7-6, the J call TRBJ2-7, with TRBD2 matching over 8 bases. This receptor was identified in an adult with an advanced solid tumor such as melanoma, head and neck, liver or kidney cancer. The CDR3 here is CASSLRAGGHGEQYF. Here the CDR3 DNA reads TGTGCCAGCAGCTTAAGGGCGGGGGGTCATGGCGAGCAGTACTTC.